This T cell receptor (beta chain) was retrieved from a study of immune characterization of retroperitoneal liposarcoma. TCRdb itself ran the PCR reads through MiXCR, one entry per CDR3 protein. The sample holds around 8,000 distinct CDR3 sequences, more than 25% seen once. In this sample, this clonotype turned up once. This TCR derives from a male donor with retroperitoneal liposarcoma. The specimen sequenced was blood.

This CDR3 reads CASRLAPISGAAFF. CDR3 DNA sequence: TGCGCCAGCAGACTCGCCCCCATCTCTGGCGCAGCTTTCTTT. The chain is built from TRBV4-1 and TRBJ1-1; D gene ambiguous. The CDR3 has 14 amino acids. Trimming left V 6 bases short and J 10 bases short, with 21 bases between. Germline CDR1 reads MGHRA; CDR2 reads YSYEKL.